A selection of T cell receptor beta chains follows, all from one sample in a study of blood T cell repertoires in COVID-19. TCRdb's table, derived via immunoSEQ multiplex PCR, lists solely in-frame clones and lacks some. The table lists around 370,000 clones, approximately 87% of them singletons. Sequencing was carried out using peripheral blood. These receptors originate from a woman in her fifties or sixties with COVID-19, enrolled during active disease. Both conserved end residues are part of each CDR3. Fields, in order: D gene, clone size, V gene, J gene, CDR3 DNA, CDR3 protein. The D gene is left open where the match is weak. Size tells how often a clone was seen (once, few, many) or the class of an expanded clone, and some rows leave it out.

d_gene: .
abundance: .
v_gene: TRBV7-9
j_gene: TRBJ2-1
CDR3nt: TGTGCCAGCAGCCCTCTAGGGCAGAGATCGGGAGATTCCTACAATGAGCAGTTCTTC
CDR3aa: CASSPLGQRSGDSYNEQFF

d_gene: .
abundance: .
v_gene: TRBV7-2
j_gene: TRBJ1-2
CDR3nt: TGTGCCAGCATCACCGGTCCTACAGGACGAGGCTACACCTTC
CDR3aa: CASITGPTGRGYTF

d_gene: .
abundance: .
v_gene: TRBV9
j_gene: TRBJ1-1
CDR3nt: TGTGCCAGCAGCGTAGGGACAAACCGGGCGAACACTGAAGCTTTCTTT
CDR3aa: CASSVGTNRANTEAFF

d_gene: TRBD2
abundance: .
v_gene: TRBV7-9
j_gene: TRBJ2-2
CDR3nt: TGTGCCAGCAGCCACGGACTAGCGGGATTGAACACCGGGGAGCTGTTTTTT
CDR3aa: CASSHGLAGLNTGELFF

d_gene: TRBD1
abundance: once
v_gene: TRBV18
j_gene: TRBJ2-1
CDR3nt: TGTGCCAGCTCACCGACGAGACAGGGCTATGAGCAGTTCTTC
CDR3aa: CASSPTRQGYEQFF

d_gene: .
abundance: once
v_gene: TRBV5-1
j_gene: TRBJ2-7
CDR3nt: TGCGCCAGCAGCTTGGTTTCGGGTTGGCGGGGCAGCTACGAGCAGTACTTC
CDR3aa: CASSLVSGWRGSYEQYF

d_gene: .
abundance: .
v_gene: TRBV10-3
j_gene: TRBJ1-5
CDR3nt: TGTGCCAACTCGGGAGGGCGAGGTCAGCCCCAGCATTTT
CDR3aa: CANSGGRGQPQHF

d_gene: .
abundance: .
v_gene: TRBV5-1
j_gene: TRBJ2-4
CDR3nt: TGCGCCAGCAGCCCGAGCTTAGCCAAAAACATTCAGTACTTC
CDR3aa: CASSPSLAKNIQYF

d_gene: TRBD1
abundance: few
v_gene: TRBV18
j_gene: TRBJ2-3
CDR3nt: TGTGCCAGCTCACTTGACAGGGCCCCAGATACGCAGTATTTT
CDR3aa: CASSLDRAPDTQYF

d_gene: TRBD2
abundance: .
v_gene: TRBV5-1
j_gene: TRBJ2-1
CDR3nt: TGCGCCAGCAGCTCGGCGGGAGGGGCGGGTAATGAGCAGTTCTTC
CDR3aa: CASSSAGGAGNEQFF

d_gene: .
abundance: .
v_gene: TRBV30
j_gene: TRBJ1-4
CDR3nt: TGTGCCTGGAGTGTAGGGCAGGTCCCAGGGGAAAAACTGTTTTTT
CDR3aa: CAWSVGQVPGEKLFF

d_gene: TRBD2
abundance: .
v_gene: TRBV9
j_gene: TRBJ2-1
CDR3nt: TGTGCCAGCAGCGTAGTGGCGGGAGGGGGCTACAATGAGCAGTTCTTC
CDR3aa: CASSVVAGGGYNEQFF

d_gene: TRBD1
abundance: .
v_gene: TRBV5-1
j_gene: TRBJ2-1
CDR3nt: TGCGCCAGCAGAAATACAGGGGGCGCCTACAATGAGCAGTTCTTC
CDR3aa: CASRNTGGAYNEQFF

d_gene: .
abundance: .
v_gene: TRBV29-1
j_gene: TRBJ1-3
CDR3nt: TGCAGCGTTGAAACAGGAGACTCTGGAAACACCATATATTTT
CDR3aa: CSVETGDSGNTIYF

d_gene: TRBD2
abundance: .
v_gene: TRBV27
j_gene: TRBJ2-2
CDR3nt: TGTGCCAGCAGTGAGGGACTAGCGGGAGCCCACACCGGGGAGCTGTTTTTT
CDR3aa: CASSEGLAGAHTGELFF